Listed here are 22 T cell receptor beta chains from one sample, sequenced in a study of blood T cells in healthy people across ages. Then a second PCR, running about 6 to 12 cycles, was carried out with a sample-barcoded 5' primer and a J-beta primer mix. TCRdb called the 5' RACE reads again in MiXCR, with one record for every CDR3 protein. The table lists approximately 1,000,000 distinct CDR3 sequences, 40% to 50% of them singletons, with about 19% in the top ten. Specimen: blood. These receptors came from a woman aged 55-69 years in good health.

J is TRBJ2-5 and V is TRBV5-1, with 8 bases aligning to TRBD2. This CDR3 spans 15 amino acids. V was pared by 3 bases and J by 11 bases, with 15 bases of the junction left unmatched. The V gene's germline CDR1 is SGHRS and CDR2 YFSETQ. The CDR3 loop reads CASSSSGSLSNEQYF. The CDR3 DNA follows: TGCGCCAGCAGCTCCAGCGGGAGCCTCTCCAATGAGCAGTACTTC.

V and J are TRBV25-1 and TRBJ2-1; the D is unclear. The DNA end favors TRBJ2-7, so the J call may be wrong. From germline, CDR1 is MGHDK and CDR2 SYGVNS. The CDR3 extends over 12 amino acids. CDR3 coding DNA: TGTGCCAGCAGTGTAGGCTACAATGAGCAGTACTTC. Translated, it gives CASSVGYNEQYF.

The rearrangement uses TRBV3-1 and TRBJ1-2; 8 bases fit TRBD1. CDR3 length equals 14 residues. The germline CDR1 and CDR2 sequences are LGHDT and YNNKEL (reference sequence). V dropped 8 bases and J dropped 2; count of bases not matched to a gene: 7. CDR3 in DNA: TGTGCCAGCGGGGACAGGCAAAGGAACTATGGCTACACCTTC. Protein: CASGDRQRNYGYTF. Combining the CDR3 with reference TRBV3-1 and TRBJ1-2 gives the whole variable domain DTAVSQTPKYLVTQMGNDKSIKCEQNLGHDTMYWYKQDSKKFLKIMFSYNNKELIINETVPNRFSPKSPDKAHLNLHINSLELGDSAVYFCASGDRQRNYGYTFGSGTRLTVV.

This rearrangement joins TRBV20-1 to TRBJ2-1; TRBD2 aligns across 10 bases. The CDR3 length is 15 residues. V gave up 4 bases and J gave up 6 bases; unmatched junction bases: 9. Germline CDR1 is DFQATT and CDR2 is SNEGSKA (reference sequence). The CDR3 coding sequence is TGCAGTGCTAACGATCGAGCGGGAGGGGTCAATGAGCAGTTCTTC. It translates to CSANDRAGGVNEQFF.

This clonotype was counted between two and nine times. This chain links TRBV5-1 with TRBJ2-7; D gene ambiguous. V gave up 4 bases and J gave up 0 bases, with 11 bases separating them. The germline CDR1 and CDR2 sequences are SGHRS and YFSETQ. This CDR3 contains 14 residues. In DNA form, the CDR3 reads TGCGCCAGCAGCCCGGACGTACCCTCCTACGAGCAGTACTTC. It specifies CASSPDVPSYEQYF.

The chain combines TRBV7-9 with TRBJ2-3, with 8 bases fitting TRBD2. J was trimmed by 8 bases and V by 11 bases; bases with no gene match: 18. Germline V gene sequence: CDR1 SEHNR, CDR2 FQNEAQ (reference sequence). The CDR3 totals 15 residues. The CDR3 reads CAGKSGRIGLSTQYF. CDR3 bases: TGTGCCGGAAAAAGCGGGAGAATTGGTTTGTCTACGCAGTATTTT.

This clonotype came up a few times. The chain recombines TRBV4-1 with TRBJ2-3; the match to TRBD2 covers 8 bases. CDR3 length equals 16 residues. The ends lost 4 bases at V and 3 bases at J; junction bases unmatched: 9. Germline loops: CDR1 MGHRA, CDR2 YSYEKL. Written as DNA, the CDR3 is TGCGCCAGCAGCCCGAGAGCGGGAGTAAGGACAGATACGCAGTATTTT. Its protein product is CASSPRAGVRTDTQYF.

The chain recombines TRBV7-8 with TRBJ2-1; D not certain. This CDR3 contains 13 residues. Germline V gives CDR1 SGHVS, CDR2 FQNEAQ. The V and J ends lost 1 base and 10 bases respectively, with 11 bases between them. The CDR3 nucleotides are TGTGCCAGCAGCTTAGGAGCCCTTACGGAGCAGTTCTTC. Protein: CASSLGALTEQFF.

The CDR3 coding sequence is TGTGCCAGCAGTTTCGCCGATAACTATGGCTACACCTTC. Its translation is CASSFADNYGYTF. The chain combines TRBV28 with TRBJ1-2; D is undetermined. Germline assignment: CDR1 MDHEN and CDR2 SYDVKM. The CDR3 covers 13 residues. The V and J ends lost 3 bases and 1 base respectively, with 6 bases between them.

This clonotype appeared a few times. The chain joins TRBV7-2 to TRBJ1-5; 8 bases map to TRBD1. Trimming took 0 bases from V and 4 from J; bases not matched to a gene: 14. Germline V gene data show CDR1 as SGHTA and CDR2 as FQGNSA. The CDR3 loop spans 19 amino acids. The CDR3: CASSLANRLVGQENQPQHF. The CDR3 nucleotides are TGTGCCAGCAGCTTAGCGAATCGTTTGGTGGGACAGGAGAATCAGCCCCAGCATTTT.

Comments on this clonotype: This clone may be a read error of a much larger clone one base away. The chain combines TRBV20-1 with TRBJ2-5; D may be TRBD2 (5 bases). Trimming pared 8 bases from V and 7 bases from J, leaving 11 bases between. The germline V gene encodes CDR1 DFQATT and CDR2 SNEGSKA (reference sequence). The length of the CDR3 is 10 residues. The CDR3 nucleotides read TGCAGTAGCGGAAAAGGGACCCAGTACTTC. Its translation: CSSGKGTQYF.

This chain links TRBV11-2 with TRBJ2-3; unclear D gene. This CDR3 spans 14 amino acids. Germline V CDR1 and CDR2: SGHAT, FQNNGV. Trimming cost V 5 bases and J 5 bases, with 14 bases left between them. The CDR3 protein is CASSARRTRDTQYF. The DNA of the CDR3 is TGTGCCAGCAGCGCCCGCCGGACGAGAGATACGCAGTATTTT. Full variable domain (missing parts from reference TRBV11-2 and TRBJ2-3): EAGVAQSPRYKIIEKRQSVAFWCNPISGHATLYWYQQILGQGPKLLIQFQNNGVVDDSQLPKDRFSAERLKGVDSTLKIQPAKLEDSAVYLCASSARRTRDTQYFGPGTRLTVL.

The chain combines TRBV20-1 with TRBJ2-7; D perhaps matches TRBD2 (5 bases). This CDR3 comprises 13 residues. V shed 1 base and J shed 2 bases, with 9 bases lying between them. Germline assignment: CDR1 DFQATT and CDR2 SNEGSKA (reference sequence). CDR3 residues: CSARVAGPYEQYF. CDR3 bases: TGCAGTGCTAGAGTTGCGGGCCCCTACGAGCAGTACTTC.

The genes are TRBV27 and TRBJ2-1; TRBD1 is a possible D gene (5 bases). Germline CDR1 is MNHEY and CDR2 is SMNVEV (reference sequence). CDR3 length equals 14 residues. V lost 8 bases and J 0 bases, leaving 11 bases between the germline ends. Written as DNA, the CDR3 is TGTGCCAGCGGGGCCAAAAGCTCCTACAATGAGCAGTTCTTC. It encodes CASGAKSSYNEQFF.

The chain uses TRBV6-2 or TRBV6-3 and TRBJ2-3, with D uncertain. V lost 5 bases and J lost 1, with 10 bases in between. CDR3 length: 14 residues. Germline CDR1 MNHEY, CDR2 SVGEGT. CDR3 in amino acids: CASSRLLRTDTQYF. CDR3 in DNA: TGTGCCAGCAGTCGACTCCTACGCACAGATACGCAGTATTTT.

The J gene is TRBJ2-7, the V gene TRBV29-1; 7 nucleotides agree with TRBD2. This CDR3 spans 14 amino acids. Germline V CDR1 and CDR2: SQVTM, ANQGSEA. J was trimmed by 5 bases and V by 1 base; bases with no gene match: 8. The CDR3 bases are TGCAGCGTTGAAGGTTCGGGGGGTCAAAACGAGCAGTACTTC. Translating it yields CSVEGSGGQNEQYF.

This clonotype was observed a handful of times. The CDR3 coding sequence is TGTGCCAGCAGCCGCGGAAGGGAGAACTATGGCTACACCTTC. Translating it yields CASSRGRENYGYTF. The chain joins TRBV3-1 to TRBJ1-2, with no clear D. Trimming shortened V by 4 bases and J by 2 bases, and 11 bases separated the two germline ends. The CDR3 runs 14 residues. CDR1 and CDR2 (germline): LGHDT, YNNKEL (reference sequence). The whole variable domain, filled in from reference TRBV3-1 and TRBJ1-2, reads DTAVSQTPKYLVTQMGNDKSIKCEQNLGHDTMYWYKQDSKKFLKIMFSYNNKELIINETVPNRFSPKSPDKAHLNLHINSLELGDSAVYFCASSRGRENYGYTFGSGTRLTVV.

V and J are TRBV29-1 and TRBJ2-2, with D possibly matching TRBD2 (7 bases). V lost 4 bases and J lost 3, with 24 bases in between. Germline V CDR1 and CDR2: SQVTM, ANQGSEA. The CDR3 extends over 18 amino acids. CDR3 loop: CSVVGGKREKGDTGELFF. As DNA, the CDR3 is TGCAGCGTTGTAGGCGGGAAGCGGGAAAAGGGGGACACCGGGGAGCTGTTTTTT.

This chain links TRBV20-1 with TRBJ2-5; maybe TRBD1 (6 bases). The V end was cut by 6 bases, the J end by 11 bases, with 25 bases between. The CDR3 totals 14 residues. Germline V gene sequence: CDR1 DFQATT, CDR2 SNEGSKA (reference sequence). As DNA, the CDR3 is TGCAGTGCCCGGCCTACAGGGCCCTACAATGAGCAGTACTTC. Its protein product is CSARPTGPYNEQYF.

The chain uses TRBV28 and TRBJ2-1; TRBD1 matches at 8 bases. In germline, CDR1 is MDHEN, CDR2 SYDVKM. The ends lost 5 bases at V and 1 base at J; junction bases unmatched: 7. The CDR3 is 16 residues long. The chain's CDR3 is CASSPGGVRSYNEQFF. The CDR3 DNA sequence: TGTGCCAGCAGTCCAGGGGGCGTAAGGTCCTACAATGAGCAGTTCTTC.

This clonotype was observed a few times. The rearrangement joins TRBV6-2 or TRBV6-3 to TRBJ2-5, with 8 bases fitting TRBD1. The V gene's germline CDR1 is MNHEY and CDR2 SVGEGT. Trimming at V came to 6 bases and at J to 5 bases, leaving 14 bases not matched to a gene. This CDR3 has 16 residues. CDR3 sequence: CASSPRTGKLVETQYF. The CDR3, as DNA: TGTGCCAGCAGCCCCAGGACAGGGAAGTTGGTGGAGACCCAGTACTTC.

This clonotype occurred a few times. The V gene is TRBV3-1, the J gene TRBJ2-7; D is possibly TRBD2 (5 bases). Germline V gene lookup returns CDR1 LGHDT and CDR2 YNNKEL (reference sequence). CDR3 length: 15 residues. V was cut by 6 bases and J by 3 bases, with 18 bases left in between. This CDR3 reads CASSPYGVRVYEQYF. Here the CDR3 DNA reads TGTGCCAGCAGTCCCTACGGGGTAAGGGTCTACGAGCAGTACTTC.